This T cell receptor beta chain was found in a study of blood T cell repertoires in COVID-19. About the research overall: Donors in the United States, Italy and Spain gave samples during acute or convalescent COVID-19. Sample material is recorded as cDNA or gDNA derived from T cells, B-cell-depleted T cells, or PBMCs.

Produced via immunoSEQ multiplex PCR; TCRdb's table is partial and in-frame only. This repertoire shows 150,000 to 200,000 clones, 83% found once; its top ten account for roughly 1.9%. The CDR3 runs 14 residues. V is TRBV12-2 and J is TRBJ1-1; TRBD1, the table's D call, lacks a check against the DNA. TRBV12-2 is described as a pseudogene. The TCR was taken from a woman aged 80 or over with acute or convalescent COVID-19. Sequenced sample: peripheral blood. The CDR3 bases are TGTGCAAGTCGCTTCTCAGGGCTGAACACTGAAGCTTTCTTT. Protein: CASRFSGLNTEAFF.